This T cell receptor beta chain comes out of a study of regulatory T cells in long-lasting Graves disease. This clonotype has ten or more counts. Researchers made TCR beta libraries by using iRepertoire HTBI primers and running Arm-PCR on CDR3 regions. A single record per CDR3 protein comes from TCRdb applying MiXCR to the multiplex PCR reads. Of 300,000 to 400,000 distinct CDR3 sequences in the sample, over 15% were seen once. This CDR3 spans 14 amino acids. Trimming took off 4 bases at V and 10 bases at J, with 19 bases between the two ends. Germline CDR1 and CDR2: SNHLY and FYNNEI. As for time point: newly diagnosed GD, antithyroid drugs for less than 3 months. PBMC-extracted RNA yielded the TCR library. These data also featured in a second study, about T cells in Graves' hyperthyroidism and ophthalmopathy.

Source: peripheral blood mononuclear cells (PBMCs), taken at new diagnosis, from a patient treated with antithyroid drugs. The source of this sequence is a man aged 35-49 years with Graves disease. The V call is TRBV2, the J call TRBJ2-5; TRBD2 might be the D (6 bases). CDR3 bases: TGTGCCAGCAGTGTTACCCGGGGGTCCGGGGACCAGTACTTC. It codes for CASSVTRGSGDQYF.